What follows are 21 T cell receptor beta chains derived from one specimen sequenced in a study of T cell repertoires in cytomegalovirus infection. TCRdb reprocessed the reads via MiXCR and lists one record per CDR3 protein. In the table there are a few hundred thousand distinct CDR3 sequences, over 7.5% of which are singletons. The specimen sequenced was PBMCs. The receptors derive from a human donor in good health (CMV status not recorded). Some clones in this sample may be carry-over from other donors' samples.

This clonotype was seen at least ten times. The CDR3 here is CASKGQGNQPQHF. The DNA of the CDR3 is TGTGCCAGTAAGGGACAGGGGAATCAGCCCCAGCATTTT. This chain links TRBV19 with TRBJ1-5; 10 nucleotides line up with TRBD1. Germline CDR1 LNHDA, CDR2 SQIVND (reference sequence). The CDR3 is 13 residues long. With 7 bases clipped from V and 4 bases from J, the junction kept 1 base outside the gene matches.

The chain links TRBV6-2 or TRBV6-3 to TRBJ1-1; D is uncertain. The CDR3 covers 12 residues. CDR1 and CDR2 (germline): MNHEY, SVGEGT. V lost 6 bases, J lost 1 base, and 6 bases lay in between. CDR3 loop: CASRKQNTEAFF. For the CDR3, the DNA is TGTGCCAGCAGGAAACAGAACACTGAAGCTTTCTTT.

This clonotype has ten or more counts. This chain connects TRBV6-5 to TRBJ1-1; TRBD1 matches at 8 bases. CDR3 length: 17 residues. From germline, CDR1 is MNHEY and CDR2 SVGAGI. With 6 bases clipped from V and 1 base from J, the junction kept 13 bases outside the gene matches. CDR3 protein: CASRPLGTRGQNTEAFF. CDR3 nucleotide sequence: TGTGCCAGCAGACCGTTGGGGACCAGGGGGCAGAACACTGAAGCTTTCTTT.

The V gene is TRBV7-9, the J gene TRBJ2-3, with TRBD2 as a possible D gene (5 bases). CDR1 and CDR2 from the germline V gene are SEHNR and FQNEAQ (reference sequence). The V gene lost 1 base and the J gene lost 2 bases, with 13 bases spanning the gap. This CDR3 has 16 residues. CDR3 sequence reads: CASSLVGEIDTDTQYF. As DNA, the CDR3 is TGTGCCAGCAGCTTAGTCGGGGAGATCGACACAGATACGCAGTATTTT.

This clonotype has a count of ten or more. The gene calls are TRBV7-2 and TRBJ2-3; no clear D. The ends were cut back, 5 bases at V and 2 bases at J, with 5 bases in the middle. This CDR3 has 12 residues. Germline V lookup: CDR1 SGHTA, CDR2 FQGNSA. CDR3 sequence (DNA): TGTGCCAGCAGCCTCTACACAGATACGCAGTATTTT. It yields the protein CASSLYTDTQYF.

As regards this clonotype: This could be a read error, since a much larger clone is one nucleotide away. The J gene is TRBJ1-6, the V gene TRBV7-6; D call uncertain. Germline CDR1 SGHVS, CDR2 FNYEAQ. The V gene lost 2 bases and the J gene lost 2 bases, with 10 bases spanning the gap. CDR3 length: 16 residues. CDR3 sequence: CASSLFQSPYNSPLHF. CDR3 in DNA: TGTGCCAGCAGCTTATTCCAGAGCCCCTATAATTCACCCCTCCACTTT.

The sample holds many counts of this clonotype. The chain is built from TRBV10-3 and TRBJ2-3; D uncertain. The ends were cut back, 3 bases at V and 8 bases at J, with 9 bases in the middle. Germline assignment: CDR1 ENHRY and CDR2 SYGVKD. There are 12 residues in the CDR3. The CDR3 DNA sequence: TGTGCCATCAGTGAAGTGGTTAGTACGCAGTATTTT. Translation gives CAISEVVSTQYF.

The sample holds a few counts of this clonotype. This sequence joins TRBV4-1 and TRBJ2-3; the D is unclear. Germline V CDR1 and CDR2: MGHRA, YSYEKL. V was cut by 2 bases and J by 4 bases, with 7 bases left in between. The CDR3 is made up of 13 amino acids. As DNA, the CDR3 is TGCGCCAGCAGCCAAATAGGGCCAGATACGCAGTATTTT. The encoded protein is CASSQIGPDTQYF.

The CDR3 spells CASSYDRGSYNEQFF. CDR3 coding DNA: TGTGCCAGCAGCTACGACAGGGGGTCCTACAATGAGCAGTTCTTC. The V gene is TRBV7-2, the J gene TRBJ2-1, with 9 positions matching TRBD1. The V gene's germline CDR1 is SGHTA and CDR2 FQGNSA. The CDR3 loop spans 15 amino acids. Losses at the gene ends were 4 bases for V and 1 base for J; bases not matched to a gene: 2.

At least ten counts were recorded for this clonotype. The CDR3 DNA reads TGTGCCAGCAGCTTAGCGGTCTCACGGAATCAGCCCCAGCATTTT. Its translation: CASSLAVSRNQPQHF. This chain joins TRBV7-2 and TRBJ1-5; D unclear. This CDR3 region has 15 residues. The germline V gene has CDR1 SGHTA and CDR2 FQGNSA. Deletions cut 0 bases from V and 4 bases from J, with 10 bases between.

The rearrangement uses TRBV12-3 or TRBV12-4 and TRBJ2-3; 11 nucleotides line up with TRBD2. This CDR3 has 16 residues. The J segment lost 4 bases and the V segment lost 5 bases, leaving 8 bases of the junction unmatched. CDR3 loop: CASSRRTSGLADTQYF. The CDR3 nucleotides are TGTGCCAGCAGTCGACGGACTAGCGGGCTGGCAGATACGCAGTATTTT.

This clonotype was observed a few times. CDR3 residues: CSVPPTSGTYEQYF. In nucleotides, the CDR3 is TGCAGCGTACCACCAACTAGCGGTACCTACGAGCAGTACTTC. The chain employs TRBV20-1 and TRBJ2-7; 8 bases match TRBD2. The germline gives CDR1 DFQATT, CDR2 SNEGSKA (reference sequence). CDR3 size: 14 residues.

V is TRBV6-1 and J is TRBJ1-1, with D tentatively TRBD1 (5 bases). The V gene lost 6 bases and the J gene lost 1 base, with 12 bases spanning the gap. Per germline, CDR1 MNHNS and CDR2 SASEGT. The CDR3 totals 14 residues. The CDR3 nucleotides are TGTGCCAGCAGCCCGGGACTCCCGAACACTGAAGCTTTCTTT. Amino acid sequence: CASSPGLPNTEAFF.

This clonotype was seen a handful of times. The CDR3: CAISVNTGGGETQYF. The CDR3 DNA reads TGTGCCATCAGTGTTAACACAGGGGGCGGTGAGACCCAGTACTTC. The chain couples TRBV10-3 to TRBJ2-5; 9 bases line up with TRBD1. Germline V gene data show CDR1 as ENHRY and CDR2 as SYGVKD. The CDR3 contains 15 residues. V lost 4 bases and J lost 5; bases outside the gene matches: 8.

CDR3 nucleotides: TGTGCCAGCAGCTTACCCACCGGGACAGGTAACTACAATGAGCAGTTCTTC. It translates to CASSLPTGTGNYNEQFF. The chain has TRBV7-9 and TRBJ2-1; 8 bases align to TRBD1. Trimming took 2 bases from V and 3 from J; bases not matched to a gene: 9. From germline, CDR1 is SEHNR and CDR2 FQNEAQ (reference sequence). This CDR3 is 17 amino acids long.

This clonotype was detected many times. CDR3 in DNA: TGTGCCAGCAACCCAGGGGGTTATGACTACGAGCAGTACTTC. Protein: CASNPGGYDYEQYF. The genes are TRBV6-6 and TRBJ2-7, with TRBD1 matching 7 bases. V gave up 7 bases and J gave up 3 bases; unmatched junction bases: 9. Germline lookup yields CDR1 MNHNY and CDR2 SVGAGI (reference sequence). The CDR3 is 14 residues long.

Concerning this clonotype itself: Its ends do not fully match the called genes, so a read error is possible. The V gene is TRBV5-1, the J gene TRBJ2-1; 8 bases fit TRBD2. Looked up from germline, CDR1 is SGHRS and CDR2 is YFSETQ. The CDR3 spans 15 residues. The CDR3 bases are TGCGCCAGCAGCATGAGCGGGAGTGCCTACAATGCGCAGTTCTTC. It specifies CASSMSGSAYNAQFF.

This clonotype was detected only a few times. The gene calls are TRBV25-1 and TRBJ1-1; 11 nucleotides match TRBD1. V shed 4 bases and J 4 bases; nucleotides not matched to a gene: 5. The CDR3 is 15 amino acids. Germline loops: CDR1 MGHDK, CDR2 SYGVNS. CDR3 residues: CASSAAGTGGTEAFF. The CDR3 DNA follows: TGTGCCAGCAGTGCAGCCGGGACAGGGGGCACTGAAGCTTTCTTT.

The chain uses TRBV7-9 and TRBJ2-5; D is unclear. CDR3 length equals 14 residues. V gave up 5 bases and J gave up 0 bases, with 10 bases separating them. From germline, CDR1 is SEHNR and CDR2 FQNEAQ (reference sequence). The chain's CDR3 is CASSPWTDQETQYF. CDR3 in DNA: TGTGCCAGCAGCCCCTGGACCGACCAAGAGACCCAGTACTTC.

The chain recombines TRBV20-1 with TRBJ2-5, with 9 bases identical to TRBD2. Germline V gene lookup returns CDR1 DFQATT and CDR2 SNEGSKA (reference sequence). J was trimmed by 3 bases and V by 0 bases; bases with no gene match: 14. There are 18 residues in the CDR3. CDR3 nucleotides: TGCAGTGCTAGAGATCCTGAGACTAGCGGATCCCCCAAAGAGACCCAGTACTTC. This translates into CSARDPETSGSPKETQYF.

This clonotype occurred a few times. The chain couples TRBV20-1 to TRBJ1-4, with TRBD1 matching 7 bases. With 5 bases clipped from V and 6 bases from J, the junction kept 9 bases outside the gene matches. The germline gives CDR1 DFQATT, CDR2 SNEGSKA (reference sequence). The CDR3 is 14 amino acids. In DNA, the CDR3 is TGCAGTGCTCCTCGACAGGGCCTTGATGAAAAACTGTTTTTT. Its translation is CSAPRQGLDEKLFF.